The clone carrying this T cell receptor (beta chain) was observed a handful of times. Its antigen is currently unknown. Amplification targeted the TCR beta CDR3 regions, with RNA transcripts as the source material. Second-round multiplex PCR followed a first-round RT-PCR using HTBI primers. TCRdb fed the multiplex PCR reads into MiXCR, producing one record per CDR3 protein. The sample comprises 360,000 or so distinct CDR3 sequences, 15% to 20% of which are singletons, and roughly 1.5% rests with the top ten. This sample was taken from a study of Graves' ophthalmopathy and Graves' hyperthyroidism. The V segment lost 4 bases and the J segment 3 bases; nucleotides outside the gene matches: 2. This CDR3 has 15 amino acids. Germline-derived CDR1 and CDR2 are SGHTA and FQGNSA. Other autoimmune diseases, uncontrolled infections, pregnancy and lactation each led to patient exclusion. 7.5 to 10 ml of fresh blood yielded the PBMCs by density gradient.

Findings of the study overall: Distinction of ophthalmopathy from stable hyperthyroidism by a 13-signature model reached approximately 88% sensitivity and 81.08% specificity.

The V call is TRBV7-2, the J call TRBJ2-2; TRBD2 matches 10 bases. Specimen: peripheral blood. The clonotype was recovered from a young woman with Graves' ophthalmopathy. CDR3 sequence: CASSSLAGDTGELFF. CDR3 sequence (DNA): TGTGCCAGCAGCTCGCTAGCGGGAGACACCGGGGAGCTGTTTTTT.